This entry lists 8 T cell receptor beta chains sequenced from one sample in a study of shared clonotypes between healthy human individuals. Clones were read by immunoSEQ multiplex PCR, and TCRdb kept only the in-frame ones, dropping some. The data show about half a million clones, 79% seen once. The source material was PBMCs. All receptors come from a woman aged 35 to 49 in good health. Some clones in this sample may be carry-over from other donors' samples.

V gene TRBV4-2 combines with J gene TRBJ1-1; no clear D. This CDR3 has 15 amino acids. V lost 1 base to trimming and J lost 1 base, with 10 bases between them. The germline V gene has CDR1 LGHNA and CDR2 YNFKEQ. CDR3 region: CASSQVFGPNTEAFF. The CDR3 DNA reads TGTGCCAGCAGCCAAGTTTTCGGACCGAACACTGAAGCTTTCTTT.

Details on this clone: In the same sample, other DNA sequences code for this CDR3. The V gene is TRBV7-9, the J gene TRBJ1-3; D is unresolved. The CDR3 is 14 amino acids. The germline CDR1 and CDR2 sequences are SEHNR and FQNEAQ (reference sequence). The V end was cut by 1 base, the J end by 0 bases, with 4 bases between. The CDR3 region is CASSLGGSGNTIYF. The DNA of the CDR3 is TGTGCCAGCAGCTTAGGGGGCTCTGGAAACACCATATATTTT.

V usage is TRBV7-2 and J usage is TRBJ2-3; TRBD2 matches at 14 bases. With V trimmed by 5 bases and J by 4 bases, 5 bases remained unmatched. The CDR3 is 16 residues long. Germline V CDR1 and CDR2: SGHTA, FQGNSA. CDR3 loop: CASSPGLAGGPDTQYF. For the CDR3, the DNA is TGTGCCAGCAGCCCAGGACTAGCGGGAGGACCAGATACGCAGTATTTT.

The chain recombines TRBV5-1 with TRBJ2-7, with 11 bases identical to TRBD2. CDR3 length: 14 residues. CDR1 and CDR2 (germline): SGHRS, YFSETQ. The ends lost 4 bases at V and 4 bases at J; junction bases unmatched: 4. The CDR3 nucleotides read TGCGCCAGCAGCAGGGCTAGCGGGAGGTACGAGCAGTACTTC. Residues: CASSRASGRYEQYF. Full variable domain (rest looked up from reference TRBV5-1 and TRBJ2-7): KAGVTQTPRYLIKTRGQQVTLSCSPISGHRSVSWYQQTPGQGLQFLFEYFSETQRNKGNFPGRFSGRQFSNSRSEMNVSTLELGDSALYLCASSRASGRYEQYFGPGTRLTVT.

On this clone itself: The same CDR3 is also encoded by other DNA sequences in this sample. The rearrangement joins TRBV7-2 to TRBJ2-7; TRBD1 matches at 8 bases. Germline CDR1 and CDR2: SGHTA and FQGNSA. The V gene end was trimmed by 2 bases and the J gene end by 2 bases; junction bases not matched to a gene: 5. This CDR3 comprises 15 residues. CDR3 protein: CASSLSGQGPYEQYF. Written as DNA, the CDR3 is TGTGCCAGCAGCTTATCAGGACAGGGCCCCTACGAGCAGTACTTC.

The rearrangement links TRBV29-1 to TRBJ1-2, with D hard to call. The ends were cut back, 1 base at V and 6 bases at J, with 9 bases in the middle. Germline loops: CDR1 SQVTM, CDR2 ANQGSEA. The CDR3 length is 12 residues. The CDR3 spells CSVEVVEDGYTF. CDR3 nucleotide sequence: TGCAGCGTTGAAGTCGTCGAGGATGGCTACACCTTC.

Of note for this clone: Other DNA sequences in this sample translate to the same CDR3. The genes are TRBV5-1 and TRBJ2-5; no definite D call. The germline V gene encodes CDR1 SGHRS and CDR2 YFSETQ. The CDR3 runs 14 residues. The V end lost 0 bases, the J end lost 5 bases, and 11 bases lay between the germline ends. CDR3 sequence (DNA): TGCGCCAGCAGCTTGGGGGGAACCGAGGAGACCCAGTACTTC. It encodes CASSLGGTEETQYF.

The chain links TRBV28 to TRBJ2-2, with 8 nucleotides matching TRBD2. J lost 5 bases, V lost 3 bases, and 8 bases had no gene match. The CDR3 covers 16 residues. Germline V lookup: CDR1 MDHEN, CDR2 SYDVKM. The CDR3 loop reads CASSLRSGGGTGELFF. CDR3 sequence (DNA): TGTGCCAGCAGTTTGCGGTCGGGAGGGGGTACCGGGGAGCTGTTTTTT.